The 32 T cell receptor beta chains reported below all come from one sample, sequenced in a study of cytomegalovirus exposure and HLA in healthy donors. This table comes from immunoSEQ multiplex PCR, and its TCRdb copy is limited to in-frame clones, with some not included. In the table there are some 150,000 clones, 91% of which are singletons. The sequenced sample was PBMCs. The receptor source for this set is a young man in good health and CMV-seronegative.

CDR3 amino acids: CASGLDQRGGNEQFF. CDR3 coding DNA: TGTGCTAGTGGTTTGGACCAGCGGGGGGGCAATGAGCAGTTCTTC. The chain couples TRBV12-5 to TRBJ2-1; 10 positions agree with TRBD2. Unmatched junction bases numbered 3, after V lost 1 base and J lost 6 bases. The length of the CDR3 is 15 residues. Germline CDR1 and CDR2: LGHNT and FRNRAP.

The J gene is TRBJ2-3, the V gene TRBV10-3; D possibly corresponds to TRBD2 (6 bases). The germline V gene has CDR1 ENHRY and CDR2 SYGVKD. The V end was cut by 6 bases, the J end by 1 base, with 11 bases between. This CDR3 region has 14 residues. This CDR3 reads CAISPGTRTDTQYF. The CDR3 DNA sequence: TGTGCCATCAGCCCCGGGACTCGCACAGATACGCAGTATTTT.

V is TRBV27 and J is TRBJ1-1; D unclear. The CDR3 totals 14 residues. Germline V lookup: CDR1 MNHEY, CDR2 SMNVEV (reference sequence). Trimming removed 7 bases from V and 6 bases from J, with 18 bases in between. The CDR3 loop is CASTPGLGFSEAFF. Here the CDR3 DNA reads TGTGCCAGCACCCCAGGTCTGGGTTTTTCTGAAGCTTTCTTT.

V gene TRBV7-3 combines with J gene TRBJ2-5, with D possibly being TRBD2 (6 bases). V was pared by 1 base and J by 7 bases, with 13 bases between. CDR1 and CDR2 (germline): SGHTA, FQGTGA. This CDR3 is built from 14 residues. In nucleotides, the CDR3 is TGTGCCAGCAGCTTAATTGGCGGGGCAGGGACCCAGTACTTC. Protein: CASSLIGGAGTQYF.

The CDR3 region has the DNA TGTGCCAGCAGTTACCAACAGGGCAGTTCCTACAATGAGCAGTTCTTC. Translating gives CASSYQQGSSYNEQFF. The rearrangement uses TRBV6-5 and TRBJ2-1, with D possibly being TRBD1 (6 bases). Trimming shortened V by 2 bases and J by 1 base, and 12 bases separated the two germline ends. Germline V lookup: CDR1 MNHEY, CDR2 SVGAGI. The CDR3 sequence is 16 residues long.

The chain has TRBV7-2 and TRBJ1-4, with 8 bases fitting TRBD1. There are 14 residues in the CDR3. Looked up from germline, CDR1 is SGHTA and CDR2 is FQGNSA. Trimming took 4 bases from V and 8 from J; bases not matched to a gene: 6. In nucleotides, the CDR3 is TGTGCCAGCAGCTCCAACAGGGGGAGGGAAAAACTGTTTTTT. This sequence encodes CASSSNRGREKLFF.

The rearrangement joins TRBV20-1 to TRBJ1-2; D is undetermined. The CDR3 contains 11 residues. With 8 bases removed from V and 8 bases from J, the gap between germline ends came to 15 bases. Per germline, CDR1 DFQATT and CDR2 SNEGSKA (reference sequence). The CDR3 is CSTPEELGYTF. CDR3 nucleotide sequence: TGCAGTACGCCGGAGGAGCTAGGCTACACCTTC.

The V call is TRBV7-8, the J call TRBJ1-1, with D possibly being TRBD1 (5 bases). This CDR3 spans 15 amino acids. V was shortened by 5 bases and J by 5 bases, with 18 bases between the two germline ends. Germline loops: CDR1 SGHVS, CDR2 FQNEAQ. The CDR3 nucleotides are TGTGCCAGCAGCCCACCAGGTTCCCGGGGGACTGAAGCTTTCTTT. This sequence encodes CASSPPGSRGTEAFF. The whole variable domain, remainder taken from reference TRBV7-8 and TRBJ1-1, is GAGVSQSPRYKVAKRGQDVALRCDPISGHVSLFWYQQALGQGPEFLTYFQNEAQLDKSGLPSDRFFAERPEGSVSTLKIQRTQQEDSAVYLCASSPPGSRGTEAFFGQGTRLTVV.

The chain has TRBV10-1 and TRBJ2-3; D not certain. The V end was cut by 0 bases, the J end by 0 bases, with 13 bases between. This CDR3 has 17 residues. Germline CDR1 and CDR2: WNHNN and SYGVQD (reference sequence). The chain's CDR3 is CASSESIVQASTDTQYF. CDR3 nucleotide sequence: TGCGCCAGCAGTGAGTCGATTGTTCAGGCTAGCACAGATACGCAGTATTTT.

This chain uses TRBV29-1 with TRBJ1-2, with 7 bases that match TRBD1. Germline assignment: CDR1 SQVTM and CDR2 ANQGSEA. The V segment lost 5 bases and the J segment 3 bases; nucleotides outside the gene matches: 3. The CDR3 loop spans 12 amino acids. The DNA for the CDR3 is TGCAGCGTTCCCGACAGGGACTATGGCTACACCTTC. Its protein is CSVPDRDYGYTF. The full variable domain, rest sourced from reference TRBV29-1 and TRBJ1-2, is SAVISQKPSRDICQRGTSLTIQCQVDSQVTMMFWYRQQPGQSLTLIATANQGSEATYESGFVIDKFPISRPNLTFSTLTVSNMSPEDSSIYLCSVPDRDYGYTFGSGTRLTVV.

This clone was found a few times. The DNA of the CDR3 is TGCGCCAGCAGCTCTAGCGTTACTAGCACAGATACGCAGTATTTT. Protein sequence: CASSSSVTSTDTQYF. The chain recombines TRBV5-1 with TRBJ2-3, with D perhaps matching TRBD2 (6 bases). Germline-derived CDR1 and CDR2 are SGHRS and YFSETQ. Trimming pared 3 bases from V and 0 bases from J, leaving 11 bases between. This CDR3 contains 15 residues.

J is TRBJ2-3 and V is TRBV7-2; TRBD2 matches 10 bases. Germline trimming cut 4 bases from V and 7 bases from J; bases unmatched to any gene: 5. The CDR3 spans 14 residues. In germline, CDR1 is SGHTA, CDR2 FQGNSA. The CDR3 is CASSSSSGRNTQYF. The CDR3 nucleotides read TGTGCCAGCAGCTCCTCTAGCGGGAGAAATACGCAGTATTTT.

The chain has TRBV5-6 and TRBJ2-7; D is perhaps TRBD1 (6 bases). The germline V and J ends were trimmed by 0 bases and 6 bases, with 10 bases remaining between them. The CDR3 has 13 amino acids. CDR1 is SGHDT, CDR2 YYEEEE, per germline. This CDR3 is CASSLGAGVEQYV. Written as DNA, the CDR3 is TGTGCCAGCAGCTTGGGGGCAGGGGTCGAGCAGTACGTC.

The chain joins TRBV18 to TRBJ1-4; no firm D call. The CDR3 has 16 residues. The ends were cut back, 2 bases at V and 0 bases at J, with 10 bases in the middle. Germline CDR1 and CDR2: KGHSH and LQKENI. The CDR3 DNA follows: TGTGCCAGCTCACCAGCTAATCCCGCAACTAATGAAAAACTGTTTTTT. Encoded protein: CASSPANPATNEKLFF.

The rearrangement links TRBV5-6 to TRBJ1-3, with D possibly TRBD1 on 6 matching bases. The CDR3 consists of 15 residues. V was cut by 2 bases and J by 0 bases, with 9 bases left in between. Germline V gene sequence: CDR1 SGHDT, CDR2 YYEEEE. CDR3 residues: CASSFRQVSGNTIYF. CDR3 nucleotides: TGTGCCAGCAGCTTTAGACAGGTCTCTGGAAACACCATATATTTT.

This clone was seen only once. V gene TRBV5-1 combines with J gene TRBJ2-1, with 10 bases aligning to TRBD2. The trim removed 2 bases at V and 1 base at J, leaving 6 bases unmatched. Germline CDR1 SGHRS, CDR2 YFSETQ. The CDR3 loop spans 17 amino acids. The CDR3 DNA follows: TGCGCCAGCAGCTTCAGGAGTAGCGGGGGGTCCTACAATGAGCAGTTCTTC. This codes for CASSFRSSGGSYNEQFF.

The rearrangement joins TRBV29-1 to TRBJ2-7; TRBD1 matches at 7 bases. Germline V gene sequence: CDR1 SQVTM, CDR2 ANQGSEA. CDR3 size: 13 residues. V dropped 5 bases and J dropped 9; count of bases not matched to a gene: 13. For the CDR3, the DNA is TGCAGCGTTCGGACAGGTATACTACGGTTGCAGTACTTC. This sequence encodes CSVRTGILRLQYF.

This chain connects TRBV27 to TRBJ2-2; TRBD2 matches at 7 bases. V lost 3 bases and J lost 4; bases outside the gene matches: 8. The V gene's germline CDR1 is MNHEY and CDR2 SMNVEV (reference sequence). This CDR3 is 16 amino acids long. The CDR3 nucleotides are TGTGCCAGCAGTTTTCCAGCGGGGCTTCTCACCGGGGAGCTGTTTTTT. Its protein is CASSFPAGLLTGELFF.

This clone was recorded only once. The chain couples TRBV7-9 to TRBJ1-1; 11 bases line up with TRBD1. Unmatched junction bases numbered 12, after V lost 5 bases and J lost 4 bases. This CDR3 spans 17 amino acids. The germline V gene has CDR1 SEHNR and CDR2 FQNEAQ (reference sequence). This chain's CDR3 is CASSDDKDRGPTTEAFF. CDR3 nucleotide sequence: TGTGCCAGCAGCGACGACAAGGACAGGGGGCCGACCACTGAAGCTTTCTTT.

The chain combines TRBV7-6 with TRBJ1-2; D is possibly TRBD1 (5 bases). From germline, CDR1 is SGHVS and CDR2 FNYEAQ. CDR3 size: 15 residues. The germline V and J ends were trimmed by 1 base and 5 bases, with 14 bases remaining between them. CDR3: CASSLGEGRQYGYTF. The CDR3 nucleotides read TGTGCCAGCAGCTTAGGGGAGGGGCGACAGTATGGCTACACCTTC.

This chain connects TRBV4-2 to TRBJ1-3, with D perhaps matching TRBD1 (5 bases). The CDR3 consists of 17 residues. Trimming removed 0 bases from V and 0 bases from J, with 12 bases in between. Germline V gives CDR1 LGHNA, CDR2 YNFKEQ. CDR3 DNA sequence: TGTGCCAGCAGCCAAGACGCTCCGACAGACTCTGGAAACACCATATATTTT. This sequence encodes CASSQDAPTDSGNTIYF.

Details on this clone: Other DNA sequences in this sample translate to the same CDR3. The rearrangement joins TRBV5-1 to TRBJ2-5, with TRBD1 matching over 8 bases. This CDR3 has 13 amino acids. The junction had 0 bases not matched to a gene; V was cut back by 0 bases and J by 5 bases. Per germline, CDR1 SGHRS and CDR2 YFSETQ. DNA for the CDR3: TGCGCCAGCAGCTTGGGACAGGGGGAGACCCAGTACTTC. It encodes CASSLGQGETQYF. The variable domain in full, with the rest retrieved from reference TRBV5-1 and TRBJ2-5, is KAGVTQTPRYLIKTRGQQVTLSCSPISGHRSVSWYQQTPGQGLQFLFEYFSETQRNKGNFPGRFSGRQFSNSRSEMNVSTLELGDSALYLCASSLGQGETQYFGPGTRLLVL.

This clone was seen once. The chain links TRBV5-1 to TRBJ2-1; D is unresolved. The germline V and J ends were trimmed by 3 bases and 8 bases, with 9 bases remaining between them. CDR3 length: 12 amino acids. The germline CDR1 and CDR2 sequences are SGHRS and YFSETQ. This chain's CDR3 is CASSSYSYEQFF. The DNA of the CDR3 is TGCGCCAGCAGCTCCTACTCATATGAGCAGTTCTTC. The complete variable domain, with remaining parts taken from reference TRBV5-1 and TRBJ2-1, reads KAGVTQTPRYLIKTRGQQVTLSCSPISGHRSVSWYQQTPGQGLQFLFEYFSETQRNKGNFPGRFSGRQFSNSRSEMNVSTLELGDSALYLCASSSYSYEQFFGPGTRLTVL.

The chain has TRBV5-1 and TRBJ1-3; 7 nucleotides line up with TRBD1. V was clipped by 4 bases and J by 0 bases; unmatched bases: 4. The CDR3 is 15 amino acids. Germline lookup yields CDR1 SGHRS and CDR2 YFSETQ. Here the CDR3 reads CASSIDRASGNTIYF. DNA of the CDR3: TGCGCCAGCAGCATAGACAGGGCCTCTGGAAACACCATATATTTT.

In the case of this clone: Other nucleotide sequences in the sample specify the same CDR3. This chain connects TRBV27 to TRBJ1-1; 7 nucleotides align to TRBD1. J gave up 1 base and V 10 bases, and 3 bases lay outside the gene matches. This CDR3 is built from 12 residues. The V gene's germline CDR1 is MNHEY and CDR2 SMNVEV (reference sequence). Here the CDR3 DNA reads TGTGCCACCAGGACAGGGAACACTGAAGCTTTCTTT. It yields the protein CATRTGNTEAFF.

This clone was detected only a few times. V gene TRBV11-2 combines with J gene TRBJ2-7, with TRBD1 matching 10 bases. CDR3 length: 14 residues. Trimming at V came to 5 bases and at J to 3 bases, leaving 4 bases not matched to a gene. Germline CDR1 SGHAT, CDR2 FQNNGV. The CDR3 loop reads CASSPGTGDYEQYF. The DNA of the CDR3 is TGTGCCAGCAGCCCCGGGACAGGGGACTACGAGCAGTACTTC.

The chain joins TRBV7-2 to TRBJ1-5; TRBD1 might be the D (6 bases). The CDR3 has 15 residues. Germline values: CDR1 SGHTA, CDR2 FQGNSA. The V end lost 3 bases, the J end lost 6 bases, and 15 bases lay between the germline ends. CDR3 loop: CASSFSGRGGQPQHF. For the CDR3, the DNA is TGTGCCAGCAGCTTTTCGGGCAGGGGCGGTCAGCCCCAGCATTTT.

A single count supports this clone. The rearrangement joins TRBV7-9 to TRBJ2-2, with TRBD2 as a possible D gene (5 bases). The CDR3 has 15 amino acids. The germline CDR1 and CDR2 sequences are SEHNR and FQNEAQ (reference sequence). V was shortened by 5 bases and J by 1 base, with 11 bases between the two germline ends. CDR3 bases: TGTGCCAGCAGCCCCAATGGACTGAACACCGGGGAGCTGTTTTTT. Amino acids: CASSPNGLNTGELFF.

This clone was detected only a few times. The gene calls are TRBV2 and TRBJ2-3, with 7 bases matching TRBD2. The CDR3 is made up of 17 amino acids. V trimming: 6 bases; J trimming: 5 bases; junction bases outside the gene matches: 17. Germline-derived CDR1 and CDR2 are SNHLY and FYNNEI. As DNA, the CDR3 is TGTGCCAGCAGCGTCCGGCAGGGACTATCCCTAATAGATACGCAGTATTTT. It specifies CASSVRQGLSLIDTQYF.

J is TRBJ1-5 and V is TRBV19; 9 positions match TRBD1. The germline CDR1 and CDR2 sequences are LNHDA and SQIVND (reference sequence). This CDR3 comprises 19 residues. The junction had 15 bases not matched to a gene; V was cut back by 6 bases and J by 0 bases. The CDR3 DNA reads TGTGCCAGTAGAGGTACACCGGGACAGGGACCCCTTAGCAATCAGCCCCAGCATTTT. This sequence encodes CASRGTPGQGPLSNQPQHF.

This chain uses TRBV19 with TRBJ1-1; D possibly corresponds to TRBD1 (6 bases). This CDR3 spans 15 amino acids. V shed 1 base and J shed 4 bases, with 13 bases lying between them. Germline loops: CDR1 LNHDA, CDR2 SQIVND (reference sequence). CDR3 nucleotide sequence: TGTGCCAGTAGTATAGTCCCAGGGGAAGGCACTGAAGCTTTCTTT. The encoded protein is CASSIVPGEGTEAFF.

The rearrangement uses TRBV7-9 and TRBJ2-1; D unclear. The germline CDR1 and CDR2 sequences are SEHNR and FQNEAQ (reference sequence). V dropped 6 bases and J dropped 0 bases, with 15 bases sitting between them. The CDR3 loop spans 16 amino acids. Here the CDR3 reads CASREKSASSYNEQFF. The CDR3, as DNA: TGTGCCAGCAGAGAAAAGTCAGCGAGCTCCTACAATGAGCAGTTCTTC.